The next 2 T cell receptor beta chains were all read from a single sample in a study of CD4 T cells in relation to SARS-CoV-2 and coronaviruses. Their recognized antigens are unknown. Before the COVID-19 pandemic, during about 2011-2019, CD4+ T cells were taken from unexposed donors. Isolation of CD4+ T cells took place after approximately 10 days in culture. This table comes from immunoSEQ multiplex PCR, and its TCRdb copy is limited to in-frame clones, with some not included. In the table there are 15,000 to 20,000 clones, approximately 80% of which are singletons. The sequencing input was CD4+ T cells from PBMCs, cultured in vitro. The receptors were gathered from a human donor in good health.

This chain joins TRBV10-2 and TRBJ2-1, with D uncertain. V lost 3 bases and J 9 bases, leaving 9 bases between the germline ends. Per the germline V gene, CDR1 is WSHSY and CDR2 is SAAADI. The CDR3 runs to 12 residues. CDR3 coding DNA: TGCGCCAGCAGTGATAACGGGCGTGAGCAGTTCTTC. It is translated as CASSDNGREQFF.

The chain recombines TRBV3-1 (or the pseudogene TRBV3-2) with TRBJ2-7; a weak D match, TRBD2 (6 bases). The germline V and J ends were trimmed by 4 bases and 7 bases, with 17 bases remaining between them. Germline CDR1 LGHDT, CDR2 YNNKEL (reference sequence). The CDR3 length is 14 residues. The CDR3 loop reads CASSPRSLGGEQYF. In DNA, the CDR3 is TGTGCCAGCAGCCCGCGCTCCTTGGGAGGTGAGCAGTACTTC.